This T cell receptor beta chain was sequenced in a study of blood T cell repertoires in COVID-19. From germline, CDR1 is LGHDT and CDR2 YNNKEL (reference sequence). The germline V and J ends were trimmed by 6 bases and 1 base, with 13 bases remaining between them. The CDR3 is made up of 15 amino acids. Repertoires were generated with immunoSEQ multiplex PCR, while TCRdb's copy carries only in-frame clones and drops some. The sample holds 200,000 to 250,000 clones, more than 80% seen once. The TCR originated in a woman aged 18-29 years in a cohort exposed to, infected with or recovered from COVID-19 (not recorded which). The gene calls are TRBV3-1 (or the pseudogene TRBV3-2) and TRBJ2-4; possible D gene TRBD2, 5 bases. Specimen: PBMCs or T cells enriched from blood (not recorded which). The CDR3 DNA follows: TGTGCCAGCAGTCCCGGGAAGGGTGCCAAAAACATTCAGTACTTC. Protein: CASSPGKGAKNIQYF.